The 21 T cell receptor beta chains reported below all come from one sample, sequenced in a study of shared clonotypes between healthy human individuals. The table came from immunoSEQ multiplex PCR; TCRdb's copy has only in-frame clones and leaves some out. Of under 1,900,000 clones listed, about 98.5% are singletons. Sequencing was carried out using naive CD4+ T cells sorted from blood. Subset of the sample: CD45RA+ positively selected. The origin of the receptors is a man in his thirties or forties in good health.

The chain couples TRBV4-3 to TRBJ2-3, with TRBD1 identical over 7 bases. The V gene end was trimmed by 1 base and the J gene end by 1 base; junction bases not matched to a gene: 11. This CDR3 comprises 18 residues. Per germline, CDR1 LGHNA and CDR2 YSLEER. CDR3: CASSQGRGQRMGTDTQYF. The CDR3 DNA reads TGCGCCAGCAGCCAAGGCCGGGGACAGAGGATGGGCACAGATACGCAGTATTTT.

The chain links TRBV27 to TRBJ2-1, with D perhaps matching TRBD2 (6 bases). The CDR3 spans 16 residues. Germline CDR1 and CDR2: MNHEY and SMNVEV (reference sequence). Trimming removed 1 base from V and 6 bases from J, with 16 bases in between. This CDR3 reads CASSLFSGEVGNEQFF. Here the CDR3 DNA reads TGTGCCAGCAGTTTATTTTCGGGAGAAGTAGGCAATGAGCAGTTCTTC.

The rearrangement uses TRBV11-2 and TRBJ2-7; no clear D. The V gene's germline CDR1 is SGHAT and CDR2 FQNNGV. The CDR3 loop spans 14 amino acids. Trimming left V 0 bases short and J 2 bases short, with 8 bases between. CDR3 sequence reads: CASSLDPYTYEQYF. As DNA, the CDR3 is TGTGCCAGCAGCTTAGATCCCTACACCTACGAGCAGTACTTC.

This chain connects TRBV5-1 to TRBJ1-1, with no clear D. This CDR3 is 15 amino acids long. Germline loops: CDR1 SGHRS, CDR2 YFSETQ. V lost 0 bases to trimming and J lost 3 bases, with 12 bases between them. The DNA for the CDR3 is TGCGCCAGCAGCTTGGAGCCTTCCGAGGACACTGAAGCTTTCTTT. The encoded protein is CASSLEPSEDTEAFF.

V is TRBV5-1 and J is TRBJ2-3, with TRBD2 identical over 16 bases. The CDR3 sequence is 19 residues long. Germline V gives CDR1 SGHRS, CDR2 YFSETQ. Unmatched junction bases numbered 5, after V lost 0 bases and J lost 1 base. In DNA form, the CDR3 reads TGCGCCAGCAGCTTGGGGGGACTAGCGGGAGGGCCTGGCACAGATACGCAGTATTTT. Residues: CASSLGGLAGGPGTDTQYF.

This chain joins TRBV30 and TRBJ2-5; tentative D call: TRBD2 (5 bases). This CDR3 is built from 13 residues. V was trimmed by 0 bases and J by 5 bases, leaving 10 bases between them. CDR1 is GTSNPN and CDR2 is SVGIG in the germline V gene (reference sequence). CDR3 in DNA: TGTGCCTGGAGTGTACTAGGCGCGGAGACCCAGTACTTC. Translating gives CAWSVLGAETQYF.

The V call is TRBV2, the J call TRBJ1-5; 10 bases are a match to TRBD1. V lost 6 bases and J lost 5; bases outside the gene matches: 4. Germline CDR1 is SNHLY and CDR2 is FYNNEI. CDR3 length equals 14 residues. CDR3 nucleotide sequence: TGTGCCAGCAGGACAGGGGGCGAGTATCAGCCCCAGCATTTT. Protein product: CASRTGGEYQPQHF.

The chain is built from TRBV7-9 and TRBJ2-2; D gene uncertain. The CDR3 covers 11 residues. Germline V gene sequence: CDR1 SEHNR, CDR2 FQNEAQ (reference sequence). Trimming removed 8 bases at V and 5 bases at J, with 6 bases between. The chain's CDR3 is CASRLTGELFF. CDR3 in DNA: TGTGCCAGCCGCCTGACCGGGGAGCTGTTTTTT.

The chain joins TRBV7-9 to TRBJ2-1, with 11 nucleotides matching TRBD1. Germline CDR1 is SEHNR and CDR2 is FQNEAQ (reference sequence). V was clipped by 5 bases and J by 6 bases; unmatched bases: 12. This CDR3 spans 17 amino acids. The DNA of the CDR3 is TGTGCCAGCAGCCCCAGACTATCGGGACAGGGGGGCAATGAGCAGTTCTTC. Its translation: CASSPRLSGQGGNEQFF.

V and J are TRBV27 and TRBJ2-1; a weak D match, TRBD1 (5 bases). The CDR3 spans 13 residues. Trimming took 6 bases from V and 4 from J, leaving 10 bases between them. Germline loops: CDR1 MNHEY, CDR2 SMNVEV (reference sequence). CDR3 in DNA: TGTGCCAGCAGGCCGACAGTTTACAATGAGCAGTTCTTC. This encodes CASRPTVYNEQFF.

The chain carries TRBV28 and TRBJ2-7, with TRBD1 matching 8 bases. The CDR3 extends over 14 amino acids. CDR1 is MDHEN and CDR2 is SYDVKM in the germline V gene. Trimming cost V 6 bases and J 1 base; bases outside gene matches: 5. The CDR3 nucleotides are TGTGCCAGCAGACAGGGGGGCCAATCCTACGAGCAGTACTTC. Translated, it gives CASRQGGQSYEQYF.

The gene calls are TRBV5-6 and TRBJ2-7; D might be TRBD1 or TRBD2, each matching 5 bases. This CDR3 spans 14 amino acids. Trimming removed 4 bases at V and 7 bases at J, with 18 bases between. In germline, CDR1 is SGHDT, CDR2 YYEEEE. The CDR3 sequence is CASSLTRGKWEQYF. The CDR3 DNA sequence: TGTGCCAGCAGCCTCACTAGGGGTAAATGGGAGCAGTACTTC.

The V call is TRBV5-4, the J call TRBJ2-3; D unresolved. From germline, CDR1 is SGHNT and CDR2 YYREEE (reference sequence). The CDR3 is 17 residues long. Trimming cost V 0 bases and J 7 bases, with 21 bases left between them. The CDR3 sequence is CASSLAGGLRSGNTQYF. CDR3 coding DNA: TGTGCCAGCAGCTTGGCTGGTGGTTTGCGGTCTGGGAATACGCAGTATTTT.

The chain links TRBV29-1 to TRBJ2-1; D might be TRBD2 (5 bases). The germline V gene encodes CDR1 SQVTM and CDR2 ANQGSEA. The CDR3 consists of 13 residues. CDR3 region: CSGCEGVINEQFF. The CDR3, as DNA: TGCAGTGGGTGTGAGGGAGTAATCAATGAGCAGTTCTTC.

This chain connects TRBV9 to TRBJ2-7; D may be TRBD1 (5 bases). Trimming removed 2 bases at V and 0 bases at J, with 9 bases between. The germline V gene encodes CDR1 SGDLS and CDR2 YYNGEE. There are 14 residues in the CDR3. CDR3 coding DNA: TGTGCCAGCAGCGTGGACATTAGCTCCTACGAGCAGTACTTC. It codes for CASSVDISSYEQYF.

Points on this clone: Other DNA sequences within the sample encode an identical CDR3. The chain joins TRBV29-1 to TRBJ2-7, with 11 bases matching TRBD2. Trimming at V came to 6 bases and at J to 3 bases, leaving 1 base not matched to a gene. The CDR3 contains 12 residues. Per germline, CDR1 SQVTM and CDR2 ANQGSEA. The DNA of the CDR3 is TGCAGCGTCGGGACTAGCGGCTACGAGCAGTACTTC. The encoded protein is CSVGTSGYEQYF.

The rearrangement links TRBV18 to TRBJ2-2; D might be TRBD2 (6 bases). The CDR3 spans 17 residues. Per germline, CDR1 KGHSH and CDR2 LQKENI. The ends were cut back, 0 bases at V and 4 bases at J, with 15 bases in the middle. CDR3: CASSPPSSPGATGELFF. The CDR3 DNA reads as TGTGCCAGCTCACCACCGTCTTCCCCGGGAGCCACCGGGGAGCTGTTTTTT.

This sequence joins TRBV6-5 and TRBJ2-1, with D maybe TRBD1 (5 bases). Looked up from germline, CDR1 is MNHEY and CDR2 is SVGAGI. V lost 5 bases and J lost 13, with 12 bases in between. The length of the CDR3 is 11 residues. CDR3 sequence: CASSTQTAQFF. CDR3 nucleotides: TGTGCCAGCAGTACTCAGACAGCACAGTTCTTC.

As regards this clone: Within the sample, other DNA sequences also encode this same CDR3. The chain has TRBV7-2 and TRBJ2-7, with a weak D call TRBD1 (6 bases). CDR1 is SGHTA and CDR2 is FQGNSA in the germline V gene. V was clipped by 2 bases and J by 4 bases, with 9 bases between them. There are 13 residues in the CDR3. Here the CDR3 reads CASSLSGTYEQYF. CDR3 nucleotides: TGTGCCAGCAGCTTATCAGGGACATACGAGCAGTACTTC. The entire variable domain, with the rest obtained from reference TRBV7-2 and TRBJ2-7, is as follows: GAGVSQSPSNKVTEKGKDVELRCDPISGHTALYWYRQSLGQGLEFLIYFQGNSAPDKSGLPSDRFSAERTGGSVSTLTIQRTQQEDSAVYLCASSLSGTYEQYFGPGTRLTVT.

The chain has TRBV5-1 and TRBJ2-3; D is uncertain. CDR1 SGHRS and CDR2 YFSETQ come from the germline V gene. CDR3 length: 17 amino acids. V was trimmed by 1 base and J by 3 bases, leaving 18 bases between them. The CDR3 region has the DNA TGCGCCAGCAGCTTGTCGCTGTCACAGAGTGATACAGATACGCAGTATTTT. It codes for CASSLSLSQSDTDTQYF.

A single count supports this clone. This chain joins TRBV7-2 and TRBJ2-7; D perhaps matches TRBD2 (6 bases). Per the germline V gene, CDR1 is SGHTA and CDR2 is FQGNSA. The CDR3 runs to 13 residues. Trimming pared 2 bases from V and 6 bases from J, leaving 11 bases between. CDR3 protein: CASSLMRGVEQYF. CDR3 coding DNA: TGTGCCAGCAGCTTAATGCGGGGCGTCGAGCAGTACTTC.